Below are 5 T cell receptor beta chains sequenced from a single sample in a study of blood T cell repertoires in COVID-19. Data came from immunoSEQ multiplex PCR; TCRdb stores just in-frame clones and leaves some out. The table has roughly 200,000 clones, 70% to 90% seen once. Sequencing was carried out using peripheral blood. All receptors come from a human donor with active or convalescent COVID-19. The donor label of this sample is uncertain.

This clone was recorded only once. The chain carries TRBV7-9 and TRBJ2-1; 8 bases fit TRBD1. J gave up 2 bases and V 5 bases, and 2 bases lay outside the gene matches. Germline values: CDR1 SEHNR, CDR2 FQNEAQ (reference sequence). The CDR3 consists of 14 residues. CDR3 protein: CASSADRAYNEQFF. The DNA of the CDR3 is TGTGCCAGCAGCGCGGACAGGGCCTACAATGAGCAGTTCTTC.

The chain combines TRBV28 with TRBJ2-7, with D maybe TRBD2 (7 bases). CDR3 length: 17 residues. The V gene's germline CDR1 is MDHEN and CDR2 SYDVKM. V was clipped by 6 bases and J by 2 bases, with 23 bases between them. CDR3 in DNA: TGTGCCAGCAGCGAATTTAGAGTTACAGGGAGGGCCTACGAGCAGTACTTC. Translating gives CASSEFRVTGRAYEQYF.

The genes are TRBV5-1 and TRBJ2-7; 9 nucleotides line up with TRBD1. V lost 0 bases, J lost 4 bases, and 5 bases stayed unmatched. This CDR3 has 15 residues. CDR1 is SGHRS, CDR2 YFSETQ, per germline. The CDR3 DNA sequence: TGCGCCAGCAGCTTGGGGGACAGGGCCCCGTACGAGCAGTACTTC. The encoded protein is CASSLGDRAPYEQYF.

This clone was observed a handful of times. V usage is TRBV28 and J usage is TRBJ1-6, with TRBD1 matching over 10 bases. V dropped 6 bases and J dropped 14; count of bases not matched to a gene: 13. Germline V lookup: CDR1 MDHEN, CDR2 SYDVKM. This CDR3 has 15 amino acids. CDR3 in amino acids: CASSFTGQGPLTLHF. CDR3 sequence (DNA): TGTGCCAGCAGCTTCACGGGACAGGGGCCCCTCACCCTCCACTTT.

The chain has TRBV5-6 and TRBJ1-5; D is ambiguous. The CDR3 has 14 residues. Per the germline V gene, CDR1 is SGHDT and CDR2 is YYEEEE. Trimming took 4 bases from V and 1 from J, leaving 9 bases between them. This CDR3 reads CASSRRISNQPQHF. The CDR3 nucleotides are TGTGCCAGCAGCCGCAGGATCAGCAATCAGCCCCAGCATTTT.